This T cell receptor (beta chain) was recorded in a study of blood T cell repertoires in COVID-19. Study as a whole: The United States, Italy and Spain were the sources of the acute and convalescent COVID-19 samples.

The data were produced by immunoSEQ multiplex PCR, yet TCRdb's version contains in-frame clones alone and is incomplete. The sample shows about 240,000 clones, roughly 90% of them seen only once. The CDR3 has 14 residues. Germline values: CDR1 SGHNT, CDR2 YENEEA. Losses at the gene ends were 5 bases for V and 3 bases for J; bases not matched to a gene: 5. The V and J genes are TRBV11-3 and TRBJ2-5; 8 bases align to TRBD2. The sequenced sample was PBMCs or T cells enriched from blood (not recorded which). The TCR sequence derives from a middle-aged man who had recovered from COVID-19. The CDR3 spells CASSHRAGEETQYF. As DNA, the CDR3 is TGTGCCAGCAGCCACCGAGCGGGGGAAGAGACCCAGTACTTC. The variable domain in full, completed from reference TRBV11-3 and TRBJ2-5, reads EAGVVQSPRYKIIEKKQPVAFWCNPISGHNTLYWYLQNLGQGPELLIRYENEEAVDDSQLPKDRFSAERLKGVDSTLKIQPAELGDSAVYLCASSHRAGEETQYFGPGTRLLVL.